This T cell receptor (beta chain) was captured in a study of blood T cell repertoires in COVID-19. In the study overall: COVID-19 samples from acute and convalescent phases originated in the United States, Italy and Spain. T cells, B-cell-depleted T cells, or PBMCs provided the cDNA or gDNA that served as material.

In the authors' workflow: Quantification of nucleated cells was approximated via reference gene primer amplification. TCRdb keeps only in-frame clones here, not all; method: immunoSEQ multiplex PCR. V, J and clone size reflect that table, while D and trimming were determined from the DNA. This sample has tens of thousands of clones, with around 83% found just once. Germline V lookup: CDR1 MDHEN, CDR2 SYDVKM. V lost 6 bases, J lost 7 bases, and 4 bases stayed unmatched. This CDR3 comprises 14 residues. This chain joins TRBV28 and TRBJ1-6, with TRBD1 matching over 9 bases. The sequence was collected from a man aged 55 to 70 with acute or convalescent COVID-19. Material: peripheral blood. This chain's CDR3 is CASSWDRENSPLHF. CDR3 nucleotide sequence: TGTGCCAGCAGCTGGGACAGGGAAAATTCACCCCTCCACTTT. Full variable domain (missing parts from reference TRBV28 and TRBJ1-6): DVKVTQSSRYLVKRTGEKVFLECVQDMDHENMFWYRQDPGLGLRLIYFSYDVKMKEKGDIPEGYSVSREKKERFSLILESASTNQTSMYLCASSWDRENSPLHFGNGTRLTVT.